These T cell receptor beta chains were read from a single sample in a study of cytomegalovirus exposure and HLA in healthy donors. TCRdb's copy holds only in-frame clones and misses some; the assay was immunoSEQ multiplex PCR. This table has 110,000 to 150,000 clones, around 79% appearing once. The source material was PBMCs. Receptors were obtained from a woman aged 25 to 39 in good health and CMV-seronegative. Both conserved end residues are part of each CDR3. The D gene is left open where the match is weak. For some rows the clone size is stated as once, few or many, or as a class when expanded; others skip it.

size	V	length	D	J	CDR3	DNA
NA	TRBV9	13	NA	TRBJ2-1	CASSVGGGGEQFF	TGTGCCAGCAGCGTAGGGGGGGGCGGTGAGCAGTTCTTC
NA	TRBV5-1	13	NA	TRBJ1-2	CASSFRDTYGYTF	TGCGCCAGCAGCTTCCGGGACACCTATGGCTACACCTTC
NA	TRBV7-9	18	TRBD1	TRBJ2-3	CASSPRTLDRGYTDTQYF	TGTGCCAGCAGCCCCCGTACCCTGGACAGGGGGTACACAGATACGCAGTATTTT
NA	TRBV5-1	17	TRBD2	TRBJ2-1	CASSLGTSGGSYNEQFF	TGCGCCAGCAGCCTGGGGACTAGCGGGGGCTCCTACAATGAGCAGTTCTTC
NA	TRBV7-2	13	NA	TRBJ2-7	CASSLADIYEQYF	TGTGCCAGCAGCTTAGCGGACATCTACGAGCAGTACTTC
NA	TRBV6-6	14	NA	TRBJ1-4	CASRPNGGYEKLFF	TGTGCCAGCAGACCGAACGGGGGTTATGAAAAACTGTTTTTT
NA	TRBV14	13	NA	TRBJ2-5	CASSHLVQETQYF	TGTGCCAGCAGCCATCTAGTGCAAGAGACCCAGTACTTC
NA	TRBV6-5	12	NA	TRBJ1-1	CASSKPGTEAFF	TGTGCCAGCAGTAAACCCGGCACTGAAGCTTTCTTT
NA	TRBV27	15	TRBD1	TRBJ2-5	CASSSLGTAKETQYF	TGTGCCAGCAGTTCACTTGGGACAGCGAAAGAGACCCAGTACTTC
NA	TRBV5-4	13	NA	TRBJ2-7	CASSLAQGYEQYF	TGTGCCAGCAGCTTGGCCCAGGGCTACGAGCAGTACTTC
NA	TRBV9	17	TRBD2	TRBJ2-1	CASSGTSGVVSYNEQFF	TGTGCCAGCAGCGGGACTAGCGGGGTTGTGTCCTACAATGAGCAGTTCTTC
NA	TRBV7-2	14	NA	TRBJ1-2	CASSFETVNYGYTF	TGTGCCAGCAGCTTCGAGACAGTTAACTATGGCTACACCTTC
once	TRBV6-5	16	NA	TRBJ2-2	CASSYSGTTNTGELFF	TGTGCCAGCAGTTACTCTGGGACAACGAACACCGGGGAGCTGTTTTTT
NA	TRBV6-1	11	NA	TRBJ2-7	CASSDLYEQYF	TGTGCCAGCAGTGACCTATACGAGCAGTACTTC
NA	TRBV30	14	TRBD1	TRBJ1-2	CAWVGQGVGHGYTF	TGTGCCTGGGTTGGACAGGGGGTAGGGCATGGCTACACCTTC
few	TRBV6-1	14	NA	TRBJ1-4	CASSDRSGWEKLFF	TGTGCCAGCAGTGATCGCTCAGGGTGGGAAAAACTGTTTTTT
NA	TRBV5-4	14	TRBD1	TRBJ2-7	CASSRGQGPYEQYF	TGTGCCAGCAGCAGGGGACAGGGGCCCTACGAGCAGTACTTC
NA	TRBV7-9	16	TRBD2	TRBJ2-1	CASSRLLAGWNNEQFF	TGTGCCAGCAGCCGCCTACTAGCGGGGTGGAACAATGAGCAGTTCTTC
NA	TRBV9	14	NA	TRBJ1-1	CASSVGGLRTEAFF	TGTGCCAGCAGCGTGGGGGGATTGAGGACTGAAGCTTTCTTT
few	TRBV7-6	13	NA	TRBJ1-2	CASSLGGDYGYTF	TGTGCCAGCTCACTAGGGGGGGACTATGGCTACACCTTC
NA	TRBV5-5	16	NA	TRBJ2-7	CASSREGLLTPHEQYF	TGTGCCAGCAGCCGTGAGGGACTCTTGACTCCCCACGAGCAGTACTTC
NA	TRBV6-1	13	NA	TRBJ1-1	CASSLDLNTEAFF	TGTGCCAGCAGTCTAGATCTGAACACTGAAGCTTTCTTT
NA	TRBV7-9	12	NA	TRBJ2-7	CASSSGTYEQYF	TGTGCCAGCAGCTCCGGGACCTACGAGCAGTACTTC
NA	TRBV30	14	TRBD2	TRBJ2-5	CAWSYSGGAETQYF	TGTGCCTGGAGTTATAGCGGGGGGGCAGAGACCCAGTACTTC
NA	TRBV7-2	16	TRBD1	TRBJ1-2	CASSSSPGTGGGGYTF	TGTGCCAGCAGCTCTAGTCCCGGGACAGGGGGCGGGGGCTACACCTTC
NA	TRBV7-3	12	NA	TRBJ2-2	CASSLLSGELFF	TGTGCCAGCAGCTTACTATCCGGGGAGCTGTTTTTT
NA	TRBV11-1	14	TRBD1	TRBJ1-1	CASSRDRSNTEAFF	TGTGCCAGCAGCCGGGACAGAAGCAACACTGAAGCTTTCTTT
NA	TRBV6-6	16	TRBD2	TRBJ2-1	CASSYGSGGRFNEQFF	TGTGCCAGCAGTTACGGTAGCGGGGGCCGATTCAATGAGCAGTTCTTC
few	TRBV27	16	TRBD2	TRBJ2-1	CASSPGLAGGNNEQFF	TGTGCCAGCAGTCCGGGACTAGCGGGGGGGAACAATGAGCAGTTCTTC
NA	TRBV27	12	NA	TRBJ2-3	CASSPGTDTQYF	TGTGCCAGCAGCCCCGGGACAGATACGCAGTATTTT
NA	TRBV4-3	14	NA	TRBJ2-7	CASSQGTATYEQYF	TGCGCCAGCAGCCAAGGGACAGCAACCTACGAGCAGTACTTC
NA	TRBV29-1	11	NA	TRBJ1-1	CSTRFGTEAFF	TGCAGCACCCGGTTCGGCACTGAAGCTTTCTTT
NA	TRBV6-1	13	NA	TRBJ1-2	CASSEIPVYGYTF	TGTGCCAGCAGTGAAATCCCAGTCTATGGCTACACCTTC
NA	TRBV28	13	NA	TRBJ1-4	CASSSGADEKLFF	TGTGCCAGCAGTTCAGGGGCAGATGAAAAACTGTTTTTT
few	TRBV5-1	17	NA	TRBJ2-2	CASSSSPAAQLTGELFF	TGCGCCAGCAGCTCCTCCCCGGCGGCCCAACTAACCGGGGAGCTGTTTTTT
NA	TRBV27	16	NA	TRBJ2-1	CASSLAPREFRNEQFF	TGTGCCAGCAGTCTAGCACCCCGGGAGTTTCGGAATGAGCAGTTCTTC
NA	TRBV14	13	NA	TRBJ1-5	CASSQDGRGPQHF	TGTGCCAGCAGCCAAGACGGTAGAGGGCCCCAGCATTTT
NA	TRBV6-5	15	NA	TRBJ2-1	CASSAPGLGYNEQFF	TGTGCCAGCAGTGCGCCGGGACTTGGATACAATGAGCAGTTCTTC
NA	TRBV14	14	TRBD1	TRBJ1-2	CASSPQGARYGYTF	TGTGCCAGCAGCCCGCAGGGGGCGCGGTATGGCTACACCTTC
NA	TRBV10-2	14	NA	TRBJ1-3	CASSEQGSGNTIYF	TGCGCCAGCAGTGAGCAGGGGTCTGGAAACACCATATATTTT
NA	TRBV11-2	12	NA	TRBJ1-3	CASSPTWDTIYF	TGTGCCAGCAGCCCGACTTGGGACACCATATATTTT
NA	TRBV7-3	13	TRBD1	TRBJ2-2	CASSGTGHGELFF	TGTGCCAGCAGCGGGACAGGTCACGGGGAGCTGTTTTTT
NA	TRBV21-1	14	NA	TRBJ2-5	CASSKRGRQETQYF	TGTGCCAGCAGCAAGCGGGGGAGGCAAGAGACCCAGTACTTC
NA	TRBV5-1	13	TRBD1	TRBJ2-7	CASSETGRYEQYF	TGCGCCAGCTCGGAGACAGGGCGGTACGAGCAGTACTTC
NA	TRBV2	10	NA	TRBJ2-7	CASGAYEQYF	TGTGCCAGCGGGGCGTACGAGCAGTACTTC
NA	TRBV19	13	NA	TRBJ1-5	CASMGQGNQPQHF	TGTGCCAGTATGGGGCAGGGCAATCAGCCCCAGCATTTT
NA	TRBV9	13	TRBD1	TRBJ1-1	CASSGTGRFEAFF	TGTGCCAGCAGCGGGACAGGCCGTTTTGAAGCTTTCTTT
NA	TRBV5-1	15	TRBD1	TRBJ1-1	CASSLGDSRTTEAFF	TGCGCCAGCAGCTTGGGGGACAGCAGAACAACTGAAGCTTTCTTT
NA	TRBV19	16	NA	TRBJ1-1	CASRGRAGVMNTEAFF	TGTGCCAGTAGAGGCAGGGCAGGCGTTATGAACACTGAAGCTTTCTTT
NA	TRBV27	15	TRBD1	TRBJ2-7	CASSFGDRVAYEQYF	TGTGCCAGCAGTTTTGGGGACAGGGTCGCCTACGAGCAGTACTTC
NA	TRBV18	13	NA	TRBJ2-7	CASSPRESYEQYF	TGTGCCAGCTCACCACGAGAATCGTACGAGCAGTACTTC
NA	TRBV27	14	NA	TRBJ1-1	CASRQVPLNTEAFF	TGTGCCAGCAGGCAGGTTCCCTTGAACACTGAAGCTTTCTTT
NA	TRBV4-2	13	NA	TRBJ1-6	CASSQERISPLHF	TGTGCCAGCAGCCAAGAGAGGATTTCACCCCTCCACTTT